The 32 T cell receptor beta chains presented below share a single source sample, sequenced in a study of blood T cells in healthy people across ages. The authors ran a second PCR of about 7 to 12 cycles using a sample-barcoded 5' primer and a J-beta primer mix. TCRdb ran MiXCR on the 5' RACE reads and lists one entry per CDR3 protein. The sample shows 950,000 to 1,200,000 distinct CDR3 sequences, less than 45% of them seen only once. Input material: blood. Every receptor here comes from a young man in good health.

The chain recombines TRBV6-2 or TRBV6-3 with TRBJ1-2, with D tentatively TRBD1 (5 bases). Germline CDR1 MNHEY, CDR2 SVGEGT. V was shortened by 6 bases and J by 5 bases, with 19 bases between the two germline ends. This CDR3 is built from 15 residues. The CDR3 region is CASRKLGRGDYGYTF. CDR3 sequence (DNA): TGTGCCAGCAGAAAGTTGGGACGGGGAGATTATGGCTACACCTTC.

This clonotype was counted between two and nine times. V and J are TRBV7-3 and TRBJ2-1, with D hard to call. Germline V gene sequence: CDR1 SGHTA, CDR2 FQGTGA. CDR3 length: 14 residues. The V end lost 4 bases, the J end lost 5 bases, and 12 bases lay between the germline ends. In DNA form, the CDR3 reads TGTGCCAGCAGCTCCCTAGACAACAACAATGAGCAGTTCTTC. It encodes CASSSLDNNNEQFF.

This clonotype was seen only a few times. V gene TRBV5-1 combines with J gene TRBJ1-2; D gene uncertain. Deletions cut 0 bases from V and 4 bases from J, with 13 bases between. CDR3 size: 15 residues. CDR1 SGHRS and CDR2 YFSETQ come from the germline V gene. This CDR3 reads CASSLANQEGYGYTF. CDR3 nucleotide sequence: TGCGCCAGCAGCTTGGCCAACCAGGAGGGCTATGGCTACACCTTC.

The rearrangement uses TRBV2 and TRBJ1-1; 8 bases align to TRBD1. The CDR3 runs 13 residues. V dropped 8 bases and J dropped 6; count of bases not matched to a gene: 8. CDR1 SNHLY and CDR2 FYNNEI come from the germline V gene. CDR3 sequence (DNA): TGTGCCAGCGGTAAGACAGGGGATGCTGAAGCTTTCTTT. Translation: CASGKTGDAEAFF.

The gene calls are TRBV5-1 and TRBJ1-2; a possible D gene is TRBD1 (6 bases). The germline V and J ends were trimmed by 0 bases and 7 bases, with 19 bases remaining between them. The CDR3 is made up of 16 amino acids. Germline V CDR1 and CDR2: SGHRS, YFSETQ. The CDR3 here is CASSLALGQTVSGYTF. As DNA, the CDR3 is TGCGCCAGCAGCTTGGCCTTAGGACAGACGGTATCTGGCTACACCTTC.

This rearrangement joins TRBV7-2 to TRBJ2-3, with D perhaps TRBD1 (6 bases). Germline lookup yields CDR1 SGHTA and CDR2 FQGNSA. The V and J ends lost 4 bases and 11 bases respectively, with 19 bases between them. CDR3 length: 14 residues. The CDR3 DNA sequence: TGTGCCAGCAGCTCCCAGTACAGGGAAATTAAGCAGTATTTT. Residues: CASSSQYREIKQYF.

The gene calls are TRBV7-8 and TRBJ2-1; D is perhaps TRBD1 (5 bases). Matching the DNA end better, TRBJ2-7 makes the J call doubtful. This CDR3 contains 14 residues. Germline CDR1 SGHVS, CDR2 FQNEAQ. The CDR3 DNA sequence: TGTGCCAGCACATCAGGGAACTCCTACAATGAGCAGTACTTC. This translates into CASTSGNSYNEQYF.

Of note for this clonotype: A much more abundant neighbour one base away suggests this may be a read error. The rearrangement links TRBV10-3 to TRBJ2-7; 10 bases fit TRBD2. J lost 7 bases, V lost 6 bases, and 12 bases had no gene match. CDR1 is ENHRY, CDR2 SYGVKD, per germline. This CDR3 comprises 15 residues. The CDR3 reads CAIRRTSGEYNEQYF. The CDR3 DNA reads as TGTGCCATCAGACGGACTAGCGGCGAGTACAATGAGCAGTACTTC.

This clonotype was seen many times. J is TRBJ2-3 and V is TRBV11-2; D is undetermined. CDR3 size: 14 residues. Germline CDR1 and CDR2: SGHAT and FQNNGV. The germline V and J ends were trimmed by 0 bases and 1 base, with 5 bases remaining between them. The CDR3 sequence is CASSLDFRTDTQYF. The CDR3 nucleotides are TGTGCCAGCAGCTTAGATTTCCGCACAGATACGCAGTATTTT.

This clonotype was detected only once. The rearrangement uses TRBV11-2 and TRBJ2-2; tentatively, D is TRBD1 or TRBD2 (5 bases each). Germline values: CDR1 SGHAT, CDR2 FQNNGV. The CDR3 consists of 14 residues. Trimming took off 5 bases at V and 1 base at J, with 8 bases between the two ends. The CDR3 DNA reads TGTGCCAGCAGCGGGGACCAGAACACCGGGGAGCTGTTTTTT. Translation gives CASSGDQNTGELFF.

V and J are TRBV2 and TRBJ2-2; D is possibly TRBD1 (6 bases). CDR1 is SNHLY and CDR2 is FYNNEI in the germline V gene. Trimming pared 1 base from V and 1 base from J, leaving 7 bases between. CDR3 length equals 15 residues. The CDR3 bases are TGTGCCAGCAGTGAAGAGGGACAGAACACCGGGGAGCTGTTTTTT. It translates to CASSEEGQNTGELFF.

The chain's CDR3 is CASSLERSGDQPQHF. In nucleotides, the CDR3 is TGTGCCAGCAGTTTGGAGAGGAGTGGTGATCAGCCCCAGCATTTT. The chain uses TRBV12-3 or TRBV12-4 and TRBJ1-5; D is uncertain. V lost 3 bases and J lost 5, with 14 bases in between. The CDR3 totals 15 residues.

The chain employs TRBV5-4 and TRBJ1-1; 8 positions match TRBD1. J was trimmed by 4 bases and V by 3 bases; bases with no gene match: 11. CDR1 and CDR2 from the germline V gene are SGHNT and YYREEE (reference sequence). CDR3 length: 16 residues. The CDR3 sequence: CASSWEGDRSSTEAFF. The DNA of the CDR3 is TGTGCCAGCAGCTGGGAGGGGGACAGGTCTTCCACTGAAGCTTTCTTT.

The V gene is TRBV2, the J gene TRBJ1-4; a possible D gene is TRBD1 (6 bases). V was clipped by 7 bases and J by 5 bases, with 8 bases between them. The CDR3 runs 12 residues. Germline CDR1 is SNHLY and CDR2 is FYNNEI. CDR3 in amino acids: CASNQGNEKLFF. The DNA of the CDR3 is TGTGCCAGCAACCAGGGGAATGAAAAACTGTTTTTT.

This clonotype has just one count. The V call is TRBV5-1, the J call TRBJ1-1; no clear D. The CDR3 extends over 17 amino acids. V dropped 0 bases and J dropped 0 bases, with 15 bases sitting between them. Germline loops: CDR1 SGHRS, CDR2 YFSETQ. The CDR3 is CASSLVPFQEMNTEAFF. In nucleotides, the CDR3 is TGCGCCAGCAGCTTGGTTCCTTTTCAGGAGATGAACACTGAAGCTTTCTTT. Together with reference TRBV5-1 and TRBJ1-1, the CDR3 gives the full variable domain: KAGVTQTPRYLIKTRGQQVTLSCSPISGHRSVSWYQQTPGQGLQFLFEYFSETQRNKGNFPGRFSGRQFSNSRSEMNVSTLELGDSALYLCASSLVPFQEMNTEAFFGQGTRLTVV.

The chain recombines TRBV27 with TRBJ2-1; D unclear. Near its end, the DNA agrees better with TRBJ2-7, so the J call may be wrong. The CDR3 is 17 residues long. Germline V gives CDR1 MNHEY, CDR2 SMNVEV (reference sequence). CDR3 protein: CASSFLGISGSYNEQYF. The CDR3, as DNA: TGTGCCAGCAGTTTCCTAGGGATTTCGGGCTCGTACAATGAGCAGTACTTC.

The rearrangement links TRBV12-3 or TRBV12-4 to TRBJ2-5; TRBD2 aligns across 9 bases. The CDR3 spans 16 residues. Trimming took 2 bases from V and 0 from J; bases not matched to a gene: 4. The CDR3: CASSLSGGTHQETQYF. Here the CDR3 DNA reads TGTGCCAGCAGTTTAAGCGGGGGGACACACCAAGAGACCCAGTACTTC.

This chain joins TRBV29-1 and TRBJ2-1, with no clear D. V was cut by 7 bases and J by 0 bases, with 13 bases left in between. CDR1 is SQVTM and CDR2 is ANQGSEA in the germline V gene. The CDR3 totals 14 residues. DNA of the CDR3: TGCAGCGCGGGTCCCACGAGCTCCTACAATGAGCAGTTCTTC. Its protein product is CSAGPTSSYNEQFF.

The rearrangement uses TRBV28 and TRBJ2-7; D is possibly TRBD2 (6 bases). Per the germline V gene, CDR1 is MDHEN and CDR2 is SYDVKM. Trimming removed 5 bases from V and 6 bases from J, with 17 bases in between. This CDR3 spans 14 amino acids. The CDR3 sequence: CASSLLGDSGEQYF. The CDR3 region has the DNA TGTGCCAGCAGTCTACTGGGGGACTCCGGCGAGCAGTACTTC.

On this clonotype itself: A much bigger clone sits one base away, suggesting this may be a read error. The chain combines TRBV6-2 or TRBV6-3 with TRBJ2-1; TRBD1 is a possible D gene (5 bases). Germline CDR1 reads MNHEY; CDR2 reads SVGEGT. Trimming stripped 5 bases from V and 4 bases from J, with 12 bases between. The CDR3 runs to 14 residues. The CDR3 loop is CASSPTDNYNEQFF. The CDR3 nucleotides are TGTGCCAGCAGTCCCACGGACAATTACAATGAGCAGTTCTTC.

This clonotype was counted between two and nine times. This sequence joins TRBV29-1 and TRBJ1-1, with D maybe TRBD1 (5 bases). V shed 4 bases and J shed 2 bases, with 11 bases lying between them. The germline gives CDR1 SQVTM, CDR2 ANQGSEA. This CDR3 has 13 residues. DNA for the CDR3: TGCAGCGTTGCGGAGGGGTTCAACACTGAAGCTTTCTTT. Amino acid sequence: CSVAEGFNTEAFF.

The J gene is TRBJ2-5, the V gene TRBV14; D is undetermined. V lost 0 bases to trimming and J lost 1 base, with 12 bases between them. The CDR3 runs to 16 residues. Per the germline V gene, CDR1 is SGHDN and CDR2 is FVKESK. CDR3 nucleotide sequence: TGTGCCAGCAGCCAAGAAAGGTGGGCGTCCCAAGAGACCCAGTACTTC. Protein: CASSQERWASQETQYF. Full variable domain (missing parts from reference TRBV14 and TRBJ2-5): EAGVTQFPSHSVIEKGQTVTLRCDPISGHDNLYWYRRVMGKEIKFLLHFVKESKQDESGMPNNRFLAERTGGTYSTLKVQPAELEDSGVYFCASSQERWASQETQYFGPGTRLLVL.

This clonotype was seen once. A much larger clone differs from this one at a single base, so this may be a read error. V and J are TRBV24-1 and TRBJ2-1, with a possible D match to TRBD2 (5 bases). The V gene's germline CDR1 is KGHDR and CDR2 SFDVKD. The V end was cut by 3 bases, the J end by 0 bases, with 11 bases between. The CDR3 has 16 residues. The CDR3 region has the DNA TGTGCCACCAGTGATACTAGGCTGAGCTCCTACAATGAGCAGTTCTTC. It codes for CATSDTRLSSYNEQFF.

This clonotype was detected only a few times. This chain connects TRBV5-1 to TRBJ1-4; D gene uncertain. V was pared by 0 bases and J by 0 bases, with 9 bases between. The CDR3 sequence is 16 residues long. CDR1 and CDR2 (germline): SGHRS, YFSETQ. The CDR3 coding sequence is TGCGCCAGCAGCTTGGCCAGCATGGCAACTAATGAAAAACTGTTTTTT. Residues: CASSLASMATNEKLFF.

This clonotype showed up just a few times. The rearrangement links TRBV20-1 to TRBJ2-3; D call uncertain. V dropped 3 bases and J dropped 4 bases, with 8 bases sitting between them. This CDR3 is 12 amino acids long. In germline, CDR1 is DFQATT, CDR2 SNEGSKA (reference sequence). The CDR3 is CSASDSSDTQYF. CDR3 DNA sequence: TGCAGTGCTAGCGACTCCTCAGATACGCAGTATTTT.

This clonotype was detected ten times or more. The chain combines TRBV7-2 with TRBJ2-7, with D perhaps matching TRBD2 (5 bases). Germline V CDR1 and CDR2: SGHTA, FQGNSA. The V gene lost 4 bases and the J gene lost 6 bases, with 16 bases spanning the gap. The CDR3 has 14 residues. Here the CDR3 reads CASSSSLGLSEQYF. Written as DNA, the CDR3 is TGTGCCAGCAGCTCTTCCCTCGGACTTTCCGAGCAGTACTTC.

This rearrangement joins TRBV7-2 to TRBJ1-5, with unresolved D. CDR3 size: 14 residues. Deletions cut 3 bases from V and 5 bases from J, with 11 bases between. Per the germline V gene, CDR1 is SGHTA and CDR2 is FQGNSA. CDR3 in amino acids: CASSFYLGDQPQHF. CDR3 nucleotides: TGTGCCAGCAGCTTTTATCTCGGTGATCAGCCCCAGCATTTT.

V gene TRBV24-1 combines with J gene TRBJ2-1; D is uncertain. V was clipped by 4 bases and J by 7 bases, with 10 bases between them. Germline assignment: CDR1 KGHDR and CDR2 SFDVKD. The CDR3 runs 13 residues. The CDR3, as DNA: TGTGCCACCAGTGAGCCGAACCTGAATGAGCAGTTCTTC. Encoded protein: CATSEPNLNEQFF.

There are a few counts of this clonotype. The gene calls are TRBV6-6 and TRBJ1-5; D possibly corresponds to TRBD1 (5 bases). The V end was cut by 4 bases, the J end by 7 bases, with 11 bases between. Per germline, CDR1 MNHNY and CDR2 SVGAGI (reference sequence). This CDR3 region has 13 residues. CDR3 sequence: CASSLQAGQPQHF. CDR3 nucleotide sequence: TGTGCCAGCAGTTTACAGGCTGGCCAGCCCCAGCATTTT.

This clonotype was detected once. The genes are TRBV4-1 and TRBJ1-5; TRBD1 might be the D (5 bases). CDR3 length equals 17 residues. CDR1 MGHRA and CDR2 YSYEKL come from the germline V gene. Trimming took 0 bases from V and 3 from J, leaving 15 bases between them. CDR3: CASSQDRGLRTNQPQHF. The CDR3 coding sequence is TGCGCCAGCAGCCAAGATCGGGGACTACGGACCAATCAGCCCCAGCATTTT.

In its sample, this clonotype was seen a few times. The chain links TRBV3-1 to TRBJ1-5; 10 nucleotides agree with TRBD1. Germline lookup yields CDR1 LGHDT and CDR2 YNNKEL (reference sequence). Trimming took 1 base from V and 4 from J; bases not matched to a gene: 4. CDR3 length: 16 residues. The CDR3 sequence is CASSQGTGGLNQPQHF. In DNA, the CDR3 is TGTGCCAGCAGCCAAGGGACAGGGGGTCTTAATCAGCCCCAGCATTTT. The variable domain in full, with the rest retrieved from reference TRBV3-1 and TRBJ1-5, is DTAVSQTPKYLVTQMGNDKSIKCEQNLGHDTMYWYKQDSKKFLKIMFSYNNKELIINETVPNRFSPKSPDKAHLNLHINSLELGDSAVYFCASSQGTGGLNQPQHFGDGTRLSIL.

This clonotype has more than one count but fewer than ten. The chain combines TRBV6-6 with TRBJ2-3, with 9 bases lining up with TRBD2. The CDR3 totals 17 residues. V shed 0 bases, J shed 7 bases, and the junction held 11 bases outside the gene matches. Germline CDR1 and CDR2: MNHNY and SVGAGI (reference sequence). The CDR3 region has the DNA TGTGCCAGCAGTTACTCGGTCCAGCGGGGGGCCCGTAATACGCAGTATTTT. This codes for CASSYSVQRGARNTQYF.